The clone carrying this T cell receptor (beta chain) was recorded a few times. Participants were aged about 18 to 90 years, lived in 25 or so US areas, and enrolled virtually. Categorization into cohorts depended on clinical history that participants reported. The entry originates in a study of blood T cell repertoires in COVID-19. Background on the study: PBMCs, B-cell-depleted T cells, or T cells were the source of the cDNA or gDNA that made up the material.

In the original workflow: For nucleated cells, counts were estimated from reference gene primer amplification. Sequencing used immunoSEQ multiplex PCR; TCRdb keeps in-frame clones, though not all of them. V, J and clone size derive from that table, while D and trimming were established from the DNA sequence. This sample yields hundreds of thousands of clones, of which approximately 90% are seen a single time; more than 1.5% belongs to the top ten. The CDR3 spans 15 residues. Germline CDR1 is SGHTA and CDR2 is FQGNSA. V gave up 5 bases and J gave up 4 bases; unmatched junction bases: 9. The clonotype was recovered from a man in his forties or fifties who had recovered from COVID-19. The rearrangement links TRBV7-2 to TRBJ2-7, with 9 nucleotides matching TRBD2. The source material was PBMCs or T cells enriched from blood (not recorded which). CDR3 region: CASSLGIAGAYEQYF. In nucleotides, the CDR3 is TGTGCCAGCAGCCTAGGAATAGCGGGAGCTTACGAGCAGTACTTC.